The 28 T cell receptor beta chains reported below all come from one sample, sequenced in a study of blood T cell repertoires in COVID-19. Sequencing used immunoSEQ multiplex PCR; TCRdb keeps in-frame clones, though not all of them. The sample comprises 200,000 to 300,000 clones, approximately 90% of which are singletons, and 0.95% to 1.5% rests with the top ten. Source material: PBMCs or T cells enriched from blood (not recorded which). These receptors originate from a woman in her thirties or forties with acute COVID-19.

The V gene is TRBV3-1 (or the pseudogene TRBV3-2), the J gene TRBJ1-1, with D perhaps matching TRBD1 (6 bases). With 1 base removed from V and 4 bases from J, the gap between germline ends came to 16 bases. Germline-derived CDR1 and CDR2 are LGHDT and YNNKEL (reference sequence). The CDR3 runs 16 residues. The CDR3 bases are TGTGCCAGCAGCCAAGGACCGTTGGGGGCTGGCACTGAAGCTTTCTTT. It encodes CASSQGPLGAGTEAFF.

With regard to this clone: The junction departs from germline at one end; a sequencing error may be responsible. This rearrangement joins TRBV7-7 to TRBJ2-5; D not resolved. The CDR3 contains 13 residues. Looked up from germline, CDR1 is SSHAT and CDR2 is FNYEAQ (reference sequence). DNA of the CDR3: TGTGCTAGCAGCTTTAACTATGGGGAGACCCAGTACTTC. Protein: CASSFNYGETQYF.

The rearrangement uses TRBV6-2 or TRBV6-3 and TRBJ2-6, with D tentatively TRBD1 or TRBD2 (5 bases each). The V gene lost 6 bases and the J gene lost 1 base, with 13 bases spanning the gap. From germline, CDR1 is MNHEY and CDR2 SVGEGT. The CDR3 has 16 residues. For the CDR3, the DNA is TGTGCCAGCAGCCGGGGCTCAGGGTCTGGGGCCAACGTCCTGACTTTC. This encodes CASSRGSGSGANVLTF.

V is TRBV28 and J is TRBJ2-5; TRBD1 matches 11 bases. CDR1 and CDR2 from the germline V gene are MDHEN and SYDVKM. V shed 5 bases and J 2 bases; nucleotides not matched to a gene: 10. This CDR3 contains 17 residues. The CDR3 sequence: CASSAYRDRGKQETQYF. CDR3 DNA sequence: TGTGCCAGCAGTGCCTACCGGGACAGGGGGAAACAAGAGACCCAGTACTTC.

V is TRBV3-1 (or the pseudogene TRBV3-2) and J is TRBJ2-2; 7 nucleotides align to TRBD1. Germline V gene lookup returns CDR1 LGHDT and CDR2 YNNKEL (reference sequence). This CDR3 spans 15 amino acids. V was pared by 2 bases and J by 4 bases, with 4 bases of the junction left unmatched. CDR3 loop: CASSQKGGGTGELFF. The CDR3 coding sequence is TGTGCCAGCAGCCAAAAAGGGGGCGGCACCGGGGAGCTGTTTTTT.

J is TRBJ2-7 and V is TRBV7-2; a possible D gene is TRBD2 (5 bases). Between the trimmed V and J ends, which lost 2 bases and 3 bases, there was a span of 14 bases. The length of the CDR3 is 15 residues. The germline V gene encodes CDR1 SGHTA and CDR2 FQGNSA. The CDR3: CASSLIPAGHYEQYF. CDR3 nucleotides: TGTGCCAGCAGCTTAATCCCCGCGGGTCACTACGAGCAGTACTTC.

This chain links TRBV5-1 with TRBJ2-1; the match to TRBD1 covers 9 bases. Germline V lookup: CDR1 SGHRS, CDR2 YFSETQ. This CDR3 comprises 16 residues. V was pared by 4 bases and J by 5 bases, with 10 bases of the junction left unmatched. The CDR3 region is CASSPSTGGPNNEQFF. In DNA, the CDR3 is TGCGCCAGCAGCCCTTCGACAGGGGGACCCAACAATGAGCAGTTCTTC.

The chain links TRBV19 to TRBJ2-5; possibly TRBD2 for D (5 bases). The CDR3 covers 11 residues. With 1 base removed from V and 10 bases from J, the gap between germline ends came to 7 bases. Germline V gives CDR1 LNHDA, CDR2 SQIVND (reference sequence). CDR3 nucleotide sequence: TGTGCCAGTAGTATAGGAGGGCTCCAGTACTTC. Translation: CASSIGGLQYF.

The chain has TRBV7-9 and TRBJ1-5; 9 nucleotides line up with TRBD1. CDR3 size: 16 residues. J was trimmed by 5 bases and V by 5 bases; bases with no gene match: 10. Germline V lookup: CDR1 SEHNR, CDR2 FQNEAQ (reference sequence). CDR3 bases: TGTGCCAGCAGCCGATTCACCGGGACAGGGTATCAGCCCCAGCATTTT. It specifies CASSRFTGTGYQPQHF.

The DNA of the CDR3 is TGTGCCAGCAGTCCCACGCGGCTGAACACTGAAGCTTTCTTT. It translates to CASSPTRLNTEAFF. This chain connects TRBV27 to TRBJ1-1; D not resolved. CDR1 and CDR2 from the germline V gene are MNHEY and SMNVEV (reference sequence). The length of the CDR3 is 14 residues. Between the trimmed V and J ends, which lost 5 bases and 0 bases, there was a span of 10 bases.

The CDR3: CASSSPREGGDIQYF. The CDR3 DNA is TGTGCCAGCAGCTCCCCCCGGGAGGGTGGAGACATTCAGTACTTC. The rearrangement uses TRBV5-4 and TRBJ2-4; TRBD2 matches 8 bases. Germline V gene lookup returns CDR1 SGHNT and CDR2 YYREEE (reference sequence). V lost 3 bases and J lost 8; bases outside the gene matches: 10. The CDR3 has 15 amino acids.

The V call is TRBV18, the J call TRBJ2-7; TRBD1 agrees at 7 bases. V lost 3 bases to trimming and J lost 7 bases; unmatched junction nucleotides: 6. The germline V gene encodes CDR1 KGHSH and CDR2 LQKENI. The CDR3 is 13 residues long. CDR3 sequence reads: CASSPRQGEEQYV. The CDR3 DNA follows: TGTGCCAGCTCACCCCGACAGGGTGAGGAGCAGTACGTC.

The chain employs TRBV19 and TRBJ2-3; D remains unclear. Germline values: CDR1 LNHDA, CDR2 SQIVND (reference sequence). This CDR3 has 16 residues. Trimming took off 0 bases at V and 4 bases at J, with 14 bases between the two ends. The CDR3 sequence: CASSIEGRRGADTQYF. CDR3 bases: TGTGCCAGTAGTATAGAAGGTCGGCGCGGCGCAGATACGCAGTATTTT.

The rearrangement uses TRBV7-9 and TRBJ2-1, with 13 bases identical to TRBD2. V trimming: 4 bases; J trimming: 5 bases; junction bases outside the gene matches: 5. The V gene's germline CDR1 is SEHNR and CDR2 FQNEAQ (reference sequence). This CDR3 has 16 residues. CDR3 amino acids: CASSSRLAGGNNEQFF. DNA of the CDR3: TGTGCCAGCAGCTCCCGACTAGCGGGAGGCAACAATGAGCAGTTCTTC.

CDR3 DNA: TGCAGCGTTGAAGATCCTTCTAGCGGGCAATACAATGAGCAGTTCTTC. Translating it yields CSVEDPSSGQYNEQFF. V gene TRBV29-1 combines with J gene TRBJ2-1, with 8 bases fitting TRBD2. Germline lookup yields CDR1 SQVTM and CDR2 ANQGSEA. CDR3 length: 16 amino acids. The V and J ends lost 0 bases and 4 bases, in that order; junction bases with no gene match: 8.

This chain joins TRBV6-1 and TRBJ1-2; 9 nucleotides match TRBD1. CDR3 length: 17 amino acids. V trimming: 4 bases; J trimming: 3 bases; junction bases outside the gene matches: 12. In germline, CDR1 is MNHNS, CDR2 SASEGT. CDR3 sequence reads: CASSALGTGWSDYGYTF. CDR3 bases: TGTGCCAGCAGTGCTTTAGGGACAGGGTGGTCTGACTATGGCTACACCTTC.

This chain connects TRBV2 to TRBJ2-3; tentative D call: TRBD2 (6 bases). The CDR3 sequence is 14 residues long. V was cut by 10 bases and J by 4 bases, with 18 bases left in between. CDR1 is SNHLY and CDR2 is FYNNEI in the germline V gene. CDR3 coding DNA: TGTGCCACCACCGGAGGGCCCCGCCCAGATACGCAGTATTTT. Translation: CATTGGPRPDTQYF.

The chain couples TRBV7-9 to TRBJ1-1; D uncertain. CDR1 and CDR2 from the germline V gene are SEHNR and FQNEAQ (reference sequence). The CDR3 covers 15 residues. Trimming cost V 2 bases and J 0 bases, with 10 bases left between them. CDR3 residues: CASSLRFLLNTEAFF. The CDR3, as DNA: TGTGCCAGCAGCTTAAGATTTCTACTGAACACTGAAGCTTTCTTT.

The chain links TRBV19 to TRBJ2-7, with D possibly TRBD2 on 5 matching bases. From germline, CDR1 is LNHDA and CDR2 SQIVND (reference sequence). This CDR3 has 15 residues. The V end was cut by 6 bases, the J end by 3 bases, with 18 bases between. Written as DNA, the CDR3 is TGTGCCAGTAGCCCAACTAGAGTTGGAGTCTACGAGCAGTACTTC. Translated: CASSPTRVGVYEQYF.

The chain recombines TRBV27 with TRBJ1-1; the match to TRBD1 covers 12 bases. This CDR3 has 16 residues. Germline lookup yields CDR1 MNHEY and CDR2 SMNVEV (reference sequence). The junction had 7 bases not matched to a gene; V was cut back by 4 bases and J by 4 bases. CDR3 region: CASSSPGQGARTEAFF. The CDR3 DNA reads TGTGCCAGCAGTTCCCCGGGACAGGGGGCGCGCACTGAAGCTTTCTTT.

This clone has only one observation. The gene calls are TRBV24-1 and TRBJ2-3; maybe TRBD1 (6 bases). Per germline, CDR1 KGHDR and CDR2 SFDVKD. CDR3 length equals 17 residues. The V end was cut by 5 bases, the J end by 0 bases, with 17 bases between. CDR3 in DNA: TGTGCCACCAGTGGCAGACCGACAGGCCCGAGCACAGATACGCAGTATTTT. Residues: CATSGRPTGPSTDTQYF.

Only a few counts were recorded for this clone. The chain has TRBV2 and TRBJ2-3; D might be TRBD2 (6 bases). The CDR3 has 16 amino acids. In germline, CDR1 is SNHLY, CDR2 FYNNEI. Trimming left V 2 bases short and J 8 bases short, with 20 bases between. CDR3 coding DNA: TGTGCCAGCAGTGAAAGGGGACTGGAGCTGGGCTTTACGCAGTATTTT. This encodes CASSERGLELGFTQYF.

A remark on this clone: One junction end does not reproduce the germline sequence, and a read error may be involved. V is TRBV7-7 and J is TRBJ2-7, with 13 positions matching TRBD2. The length of the CDR3 is 15 residues. The germline V gene has CDR1 SSHAT and CDR2 FNYEAQ (reference sequence). The CDR3 spells CASSPRTSGGYEQYF. CDR3 sequence (DNA): TGTGCTAGCAGCCCGCGGACTAGCGGGGGCTACGAGCAGTACTTC.

V and J are TRBV3-1 (or the pseudogene TRBV3-2) and TRBJ1-6; D gene ambiguous. V gave up 3 bases and J gave up 7 bases, with 13 bases separating them. This CDR3 is built from 15 residues. Germline V gene data show CDR1 as LGHDT and CDR2 as YNNKEL (reference sequence). CDR3 sequence: CASSHNDRENSPLHF. The CDR3 bases are TGTGCCAGCAGCCACAACGACCGGGAGAATTCACCCCTCCACTTT.

This clone was counted a single time. The genes are TRBV19 and TRBJ2-1; 9 bases are a match to TRBD1. The CDR3 has 16 amino acids. CDR1 and CDR2 from the germline V gene are LNHDA and SQIVND (reference sequence). Unmatched junction bases numbered 6, after V lost 2 bases and J lost 4 bases. The CDR3 region is CASSITQGANYNEQFF. The CDR3 nucleotides read TGTGCCAGTAGTATAACACAGGGGGCGAATTACAATGAGCAGTTCTTC.

The rearrangement joins TRBV18 to TRBJ1-4, with no clear D. Germline-derived CDR1 and CDR2 are KGHSH and LQKENI. This CDR3 spans 14 amino acids. With 2 bases removed from V and 0 bases from J, the gap between germline ends came to 4 bases. This CDR3 reads CASSPGATNEKLFF. The CDR3 DNA sequence: TGTGCCAGCTCACCAGGAGCAACTAATGAAAAACTGTTTTTT.

This sequence joins TRBV2 and TRBJ2-7; 10 bases agree with TRBD2. This CDR3 comprises 14 residues. CDR1 is SNHLY and CDR2 is FYNNEI in the germline V gene. J was trimmed by 3 bases and V by 7 bases; bases with no gene match: 6. The CDR3 loop is CASTQLAGFYEQYF. CDR3 coding DNA: TGTGCCAGCACCCAACTAGCGGGGTTCTACGAGCAGTACTTC.

The rearrangement joins TRBV9 to TRBJ2-7; 7 bases line up with TRBD2. This CDR3 contains 15 residues. From germline, CDR1 is SGDLS and CDR2 YYNGEE. V was clipped by 0 bases and J by 6 bases; unmatched bases: 9. The DNA of the CDR3 is TGTGCCAGCAGCGTAGGGTGGGAGGGCCTTTTCGAGCAGTACTTC. It yields the protein CASSVGWEGLFEQYF.